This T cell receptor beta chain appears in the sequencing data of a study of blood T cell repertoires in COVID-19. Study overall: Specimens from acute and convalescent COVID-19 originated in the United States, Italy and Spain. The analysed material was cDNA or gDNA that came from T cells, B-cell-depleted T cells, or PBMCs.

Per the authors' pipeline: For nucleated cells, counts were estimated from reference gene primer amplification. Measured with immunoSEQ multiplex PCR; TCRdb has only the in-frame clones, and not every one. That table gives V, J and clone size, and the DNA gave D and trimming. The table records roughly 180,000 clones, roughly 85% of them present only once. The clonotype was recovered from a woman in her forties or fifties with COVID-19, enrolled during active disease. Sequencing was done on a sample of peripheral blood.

The CDR3: CASSLAGTSGGGHEQFF. The CDR3 region has the DNA TGTGCCAGCAGCCTCGCCGGGACTAGCGGGGGGGGCCATGAGCAGTTCTTC. The V and J genes are TRBV7-3 and TRBJ2-1, with 16 positions matching TRBD2. J was trimmed by 8 bases and V by 5 bases; bases with no gene match: 9. Germline CDR1 and CDR2: SGHTA and FQGTGA. The CDR3 runs 17 residues.